Listed below are T cell receptor beta chains from one sample, sequenced in a study of OX40 agonist ivuxolimab in advanced cancers. Only in-frame clones appear in the TCRdb table, and some are missing; sequencing was by immunoSEQ multiplex PCR. The data contain tens of thousands of clones, approximately 82% of them singletons. The sample here was CD4+ or CD8+ T cells sorted from blood, taken in a trial of the OX40 agonist ivuxolimab. These TCRs come from an adult with an advanced solid tumor such as melanoma, head and neck, liver or kidney cancer. Both conserved end residues are part of each CDR3.

v_gene: TRBV4-1
j_gene: TRBJ2-1
CDR3aa: CASSQAWSAGTYNEQFF

v_gene: TRBV23-1
j_gene: NA
CDR3aa: CASSQCLGTGDFVGEQYF

v_gene: TRBV15
j_gene: TRBJ1-5
CDR3aa: CATSRDGSNQPQHF

v_gene: TRBV16
j_gene: TRBJ2-7
CDR3aa: CASSQSQDFSYEQYF

v_gene: TRBV2
j_gene: TRBJ2-7
CDR3aa: CASSDRTSFYEQYF

v_gene: TRBV5-5
j_gene: TRBJ2-2
CDR3aa: CASSRAGSTGELFF

v_gene: TRBV9
j_gene: TRBJ1-4
CDR3aa: CASSAGQGVEKLFF

v_gene: TRBV29-1
j_gene: TRBJ1-1
CDR3aa: CSGLGGRSAFF

v_gene: TRBV7-3
j_gene: TRBJ2-1
CDR3aa: CASSLRTSGVNEQFF

v_gene: TRBV4-1
j_gene: TRBJ2-7
CDR3aa: CASSQSDPSSEQYF

v_gene: TRBV10-3
j_gene: TRBJ2-1
CDR3aa: CATLLGGSYNEQFF

v_gene: TRBV12-5
j_gene: TRBJ2-3
CDR3aa: CASGLNPNASPGQGYF

v_gene: TRBV27
j_gene: TRBJ1-1
CDR3aa: CASSVRGQVYTEAFF

v_gene: TRBV15
j_gene: TRBJ2-1
CDR3aa: CATSRVAENEQFF

v_gene: TRBV6-1
j_gene: TRBJ2-1
CDR3aa: CASSEDRGTEQFF